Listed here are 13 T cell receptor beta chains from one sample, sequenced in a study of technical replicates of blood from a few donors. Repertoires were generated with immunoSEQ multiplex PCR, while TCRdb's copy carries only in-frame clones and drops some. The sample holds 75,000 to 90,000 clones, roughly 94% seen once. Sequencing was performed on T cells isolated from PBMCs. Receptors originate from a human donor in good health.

The CDR3 spells CASSLMTGPLNTEAFF. CDR3 sequence (DNA): TGTGCCAGCAGCTTAATGACAGGACCCCTGAACACTGAAGCTTTCTTT. The chain links TRBV11-2 to TRBJ1-1; D is possibly TRBD1 (6 bases). From germline, CDR1 is SGHAT and CDR2 FQNNGV. Deletions cut 2 bases from V and 0 bases from J, with 13 bases between. The CDR3 is 16 residues long.

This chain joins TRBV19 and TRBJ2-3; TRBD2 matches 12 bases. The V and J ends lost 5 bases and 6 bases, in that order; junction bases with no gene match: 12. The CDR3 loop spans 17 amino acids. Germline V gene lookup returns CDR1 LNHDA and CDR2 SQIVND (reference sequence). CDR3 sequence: CASSGETSGSFPDTQYF. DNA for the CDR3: TGTGCCAGTAGTGGGGAGACTAGCGGGAGTTTCCCCGATACGCAGTATTTT.

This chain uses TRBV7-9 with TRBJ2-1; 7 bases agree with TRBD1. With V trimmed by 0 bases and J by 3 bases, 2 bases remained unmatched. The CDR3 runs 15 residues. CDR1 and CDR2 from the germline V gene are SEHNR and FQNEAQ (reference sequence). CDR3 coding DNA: TGTGCCAGCAGCTTAGCACAGGGGAGCTACAATGAGCAGTTCTTC. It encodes CASSLAQGSYNEQFF.

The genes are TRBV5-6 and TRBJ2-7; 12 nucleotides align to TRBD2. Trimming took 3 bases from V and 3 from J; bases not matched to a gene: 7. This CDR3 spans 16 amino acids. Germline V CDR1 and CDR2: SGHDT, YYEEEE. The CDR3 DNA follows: TGTGCCAGCAGCTACACCGGGACTAGCGGGTTCTACGAGCAGTACTTC. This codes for CASSYTGTSGFYEQYF.

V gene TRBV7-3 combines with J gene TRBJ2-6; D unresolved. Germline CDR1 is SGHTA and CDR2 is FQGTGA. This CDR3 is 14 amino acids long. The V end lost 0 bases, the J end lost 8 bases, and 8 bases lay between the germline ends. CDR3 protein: CASSLTMETNVLTF. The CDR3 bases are TGTGCCAGCAGCTTAACCATGGAGACCAACGTCCTGACTTTC.

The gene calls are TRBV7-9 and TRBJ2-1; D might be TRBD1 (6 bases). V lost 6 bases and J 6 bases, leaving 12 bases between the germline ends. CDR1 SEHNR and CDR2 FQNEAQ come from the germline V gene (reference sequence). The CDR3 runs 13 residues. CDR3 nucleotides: TGTGCCAGCAGGGGGTTGGGGGCCAATGAGCAGTTCTTC. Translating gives CASRGLGANEQFF.

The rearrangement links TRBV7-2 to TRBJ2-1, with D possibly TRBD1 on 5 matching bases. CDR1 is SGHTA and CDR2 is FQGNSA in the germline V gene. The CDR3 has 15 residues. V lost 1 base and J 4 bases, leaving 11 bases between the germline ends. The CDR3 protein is CASSLEGPFYNEQFF. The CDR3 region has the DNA TGTGCCAGCAGCTTAGAGGGGCCCTTTTACAATGAGCAGTTCTTC.

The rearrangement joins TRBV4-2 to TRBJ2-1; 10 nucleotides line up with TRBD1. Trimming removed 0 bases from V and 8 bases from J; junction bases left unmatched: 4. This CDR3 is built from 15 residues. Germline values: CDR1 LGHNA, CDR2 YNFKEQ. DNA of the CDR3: TGTGCCAGCAGCCAAGAAGGGACAGGGGCCGATGAGCAGTTCTTC. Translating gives CASSQEGTGADEQFF.

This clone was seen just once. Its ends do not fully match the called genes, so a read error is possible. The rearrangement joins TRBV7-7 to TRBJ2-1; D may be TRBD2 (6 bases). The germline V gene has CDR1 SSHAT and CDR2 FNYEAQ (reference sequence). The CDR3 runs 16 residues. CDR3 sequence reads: CASSPVGAGYFNEQFF. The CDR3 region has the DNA TGTGCTAGCAGCCCGGTAGGAGCGGGTTATTTCAATGAGCAGTTCTTC.

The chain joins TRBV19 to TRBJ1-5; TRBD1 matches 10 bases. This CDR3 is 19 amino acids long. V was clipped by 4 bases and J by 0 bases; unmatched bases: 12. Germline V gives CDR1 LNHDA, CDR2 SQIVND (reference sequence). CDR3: CASSRIRDRGMNSNQPQHF. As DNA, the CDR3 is TGTGCCAGTAGTAGAATCCGGGACAGGGGAATGAATAGCAATCAGCCCCAGCATTTT.

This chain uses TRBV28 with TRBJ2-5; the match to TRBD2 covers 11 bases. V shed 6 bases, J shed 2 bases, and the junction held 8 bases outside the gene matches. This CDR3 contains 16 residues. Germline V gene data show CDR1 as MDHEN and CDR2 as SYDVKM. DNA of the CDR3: TGTGCCAGCAGCCAGGGACTAGCGGTGGGACAAGAGACCCAGTACTTC. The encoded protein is CASSQGLAVGQETQYF.

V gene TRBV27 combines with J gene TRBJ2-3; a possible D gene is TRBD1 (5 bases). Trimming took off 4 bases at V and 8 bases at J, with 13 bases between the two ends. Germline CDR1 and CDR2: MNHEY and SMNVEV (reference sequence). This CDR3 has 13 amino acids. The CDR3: CASSWGLAGTQYF. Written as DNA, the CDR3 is TGTGCCAGCAGTTGGGGCCTCGCCGGTACGCAGTATTTT.

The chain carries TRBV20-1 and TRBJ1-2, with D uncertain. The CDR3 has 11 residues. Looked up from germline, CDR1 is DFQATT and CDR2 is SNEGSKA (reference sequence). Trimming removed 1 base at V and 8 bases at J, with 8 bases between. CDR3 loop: CSARAPGGYTF. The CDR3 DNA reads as TGCAGTGCTAGAGCTCCGGGAGGCTACACCTTC.